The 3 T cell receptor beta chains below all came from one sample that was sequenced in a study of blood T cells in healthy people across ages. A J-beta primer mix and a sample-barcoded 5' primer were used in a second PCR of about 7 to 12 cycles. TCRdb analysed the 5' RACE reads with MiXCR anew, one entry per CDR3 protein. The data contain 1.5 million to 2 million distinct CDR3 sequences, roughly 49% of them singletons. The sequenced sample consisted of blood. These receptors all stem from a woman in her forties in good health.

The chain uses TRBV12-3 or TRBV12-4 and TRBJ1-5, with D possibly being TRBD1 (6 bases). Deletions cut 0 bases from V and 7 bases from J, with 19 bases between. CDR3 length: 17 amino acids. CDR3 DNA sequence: TGTGCCAGCAGTTTAGCAATAGGGGGGGTGTCACGACAGCCCCAGCATTTT. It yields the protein CASSLAIGGVSRQPQHF.

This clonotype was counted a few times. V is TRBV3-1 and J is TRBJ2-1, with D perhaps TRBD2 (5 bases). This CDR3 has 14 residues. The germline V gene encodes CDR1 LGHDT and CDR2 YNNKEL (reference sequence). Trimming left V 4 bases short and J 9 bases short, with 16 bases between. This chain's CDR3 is CASSPALSGGEQFF. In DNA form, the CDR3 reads TGTGCCAGCAGCCCGGCCTTATCCGGAGGTGAGCAGTTCTTC.

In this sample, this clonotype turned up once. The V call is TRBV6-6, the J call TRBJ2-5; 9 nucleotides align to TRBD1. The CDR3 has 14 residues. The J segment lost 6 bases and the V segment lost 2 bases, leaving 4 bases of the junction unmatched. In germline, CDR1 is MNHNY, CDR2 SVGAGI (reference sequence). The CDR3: CASSYGTGKKTQYF. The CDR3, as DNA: TGTGCCAGCAGTTACGGGACAGGGAAAAAGACCCAGTACTTC.